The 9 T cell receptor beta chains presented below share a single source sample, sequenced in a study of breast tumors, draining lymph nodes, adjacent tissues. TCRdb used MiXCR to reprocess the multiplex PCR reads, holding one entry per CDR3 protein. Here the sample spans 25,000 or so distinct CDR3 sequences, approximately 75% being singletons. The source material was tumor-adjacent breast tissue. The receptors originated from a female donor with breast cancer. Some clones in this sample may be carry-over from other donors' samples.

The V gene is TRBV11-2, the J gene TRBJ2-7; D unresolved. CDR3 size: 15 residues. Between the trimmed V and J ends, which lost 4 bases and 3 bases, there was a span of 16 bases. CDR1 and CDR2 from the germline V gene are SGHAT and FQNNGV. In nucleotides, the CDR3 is TGTGCCAGCAGCTCGACCGATGACAAAAGCTACGAGCAGTACTTC. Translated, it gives CASSSTDDKSYEQYF.

This CDR3 is CASSSRAGGQQFF. Written as DNA, the CDR3 is TGTGCCAGCAGTTCCCGTGCTGGGGGGCAGCAGTTCTTC. The chain has TRBV6-5 and TRBJ2-1; TRBD1 or TRBD2 may be the D gene (6 bases each). Trimming removed 4 bases at V and 11 bases at J, with 15 bases between. The CDR3 extends over 13 amino acids. Germline loops: CDR1 MNHEY, CDR2 SVGAGI.

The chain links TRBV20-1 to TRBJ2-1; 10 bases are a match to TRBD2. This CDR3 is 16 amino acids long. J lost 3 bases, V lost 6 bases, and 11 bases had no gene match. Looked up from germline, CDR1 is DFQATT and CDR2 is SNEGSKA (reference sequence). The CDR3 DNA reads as TGCAGTGCAACTTCCGGGACTAGCGCCCGCTACAATGAGCAGTTCTTC. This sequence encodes CSATSGTSARYNEQFF.

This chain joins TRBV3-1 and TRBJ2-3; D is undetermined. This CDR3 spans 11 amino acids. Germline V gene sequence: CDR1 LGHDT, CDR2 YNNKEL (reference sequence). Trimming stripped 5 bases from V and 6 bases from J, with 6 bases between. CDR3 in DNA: TGTGCCAGCAGCTCCGGGGATACGCAGTATTTT. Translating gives CASSSGDTQYF.

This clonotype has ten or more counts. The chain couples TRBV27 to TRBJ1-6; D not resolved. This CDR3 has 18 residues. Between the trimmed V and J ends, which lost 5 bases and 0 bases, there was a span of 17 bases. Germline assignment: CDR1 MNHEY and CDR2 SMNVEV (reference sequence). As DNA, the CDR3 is TGTGCCAGCAGTCCGGAACCGGGCTCCGTCTCCTATAATTCACCCCTCCACTTT. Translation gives CASSPEPGSVSYNSPLHF.

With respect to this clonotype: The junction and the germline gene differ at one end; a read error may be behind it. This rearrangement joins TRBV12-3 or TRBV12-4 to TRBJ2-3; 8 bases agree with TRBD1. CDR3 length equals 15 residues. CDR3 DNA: TGTGCCAGCAGTTTCCGACAGGGGAGCACGGATACGCAGTATTTT. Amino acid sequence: CASSFRQGSTDTQYF.

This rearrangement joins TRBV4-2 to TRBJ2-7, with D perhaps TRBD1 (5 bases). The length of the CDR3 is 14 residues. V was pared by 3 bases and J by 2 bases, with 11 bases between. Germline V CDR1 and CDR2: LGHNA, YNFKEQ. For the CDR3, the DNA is TGTGCCAGCAGCCACAATCAGGGAACCTACGAGCAGTACTTC. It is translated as CASSHNQGTYEQYF.

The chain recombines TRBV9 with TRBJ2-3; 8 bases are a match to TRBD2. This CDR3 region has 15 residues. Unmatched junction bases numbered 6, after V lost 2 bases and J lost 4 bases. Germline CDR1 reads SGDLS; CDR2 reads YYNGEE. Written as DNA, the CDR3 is TGTGCCAGCAGCGTGACTCCGGGAGGGGCAGATACGCAGTATTTT. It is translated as CASSVTPGGADTQYF.

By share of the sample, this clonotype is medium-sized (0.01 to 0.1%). CDR3 protein: CASSERETGGEEQYF. The CDR3 region has the DNA TGTGCCAGCAGTGAAAGAGAGACAGGGGGTGAGGAGCAGTACTTC. The gene calls are TRBV2 and TRBJ2-7; 9 nucleotides line up with TRBD1. The CDR3 contains 15 residues. J was trimmed by 7 bases and V by 2 bases; bases with no gene match: 9. Per the germline V gene, CDR1 is SNHLY and CDR2 is FYNNEI.